This TCR beta chain derives from a study of T cells in Graves' hyperthyroidism and ophthalmopathy. There were TCR beta CDR3 regions amplified from RNA transcripts. HTBI primers were employed in a first-round RT-PCR of the TCR CDR3. TCRdb ran MiXCR on the multiplex PCR reads and lists one entry per CDR3 protein. Of 280,000 or so distinct CDR3 sequences listed, around a quarter were seen once; the top ten hold about a quarter. Trimming removed 1 base from V and 1 base from J, with 11 bases in between. This CDR3 region has 15 residues. Germline V gene data show CDR1 as SNHLY and CDR2 as FYNNEI. This clonotype showed up many times.

The receptor was derived from a man aged 40-49 years with Graves' hyperthyroidism that later progressed to Graves' ophthalmopathy. V gene TRBV2 combines with J gene TRBJ2-7; D uncertain. Sequencing was carried out using blood. The CDR3, as DNA: TGTGCCAGCAGTGAAGATAGGTCCCCGTCCTACGAGCAGTACTTC. Protein: CASSEDRSPSYEQYF.